These 10 T cell receptor beta chains were sequenced from one sample in a study of cytomegalovirus exposure and HLA in healthy donors. The PCR employed 60 Vbeta primers together with 13 Jbeta primers. TCRdb keeps only in-frame clones here, not all; method: immunoSEQ multiplex PCR. The top ten hold 11% to 15% of the sample, which has fewer than 250,000 clones, approximately 80% seen once. The sample taken for sequencing was PBMCs. These receptors were collected from a woman under 40 in good health and CMV-seropositive.

This sequence joins TRBV10-3 and TRBJ1-5, with D perhaps matching TRBD1 (6 bases). V was pared by 2 bases and J by 4 bases, with 15 bases between. Germline V gene lookup returns CDR1 ENHRY and CDR2 SYGVKD. This CDR3 spans 16 amino acids. The CDR3 spells CAISEMAGAINQPQHF. DNA for the CDR3: TGTGCCATCAGTGAGATGGCAGGGGCCATAAATCAGCCCCAGCATTTT.

This sequence joins TRBV7-2 and TRBJ2-7, with 9 bases fitting TRBD2. From germline, CDR1 is SGHTA and CDR2 FQGNSA. V was pared by 0 bases and J by 4 bases, with 7 bases of the junction left unmatched. The CDR3 is 16 residues long. CDR3 nucleotide sequence: TGTGCCAGCAGCTTAGCAAGAGCGGGAGGAAGGTACGAGCAGTACTTC. Its protein product is CASSLARAGGRYEQYF.

This clone occurred a few times. The chain joins TRBV2 to TRBJ2-7, with D hard to call. The CDR3 runs to 11 residues. Germline V CDR1 and CDR2: SNHLY, FYNNEI. V lost 6 bases and J 8 bases, leaving 11 bases between the germline ends. Here the CDR3 reads CASSLHDKQYF. CDR3 bases: TGTGCCAGCAGCCTCCATGACAAGCAGTACTTC.

V is TRBV9 and J is TRBJ2-3; D may be TRBD2 (6 bases). The V gene's germline CDR1 is SGDLS and CDR2 YYNGEE. The CDR3 runs to 15 residues. V dropped 0 bases and J dropped 0 bases, with 8 bases sitting between them. CDR3 in DNA: TGTGCCAGCAGCGTAGTAGCGGCTAGCACAGATACGCAGTATTTT. This encodes CASSVVAASTDTQYF.

The chain couples TRBV21-1 to TRBJ2-5; the D call in the table, TRBD2, was not verified against the DNA. TRBV21-1 is listed as a pseudogene. This CDR3 spans 16 amino acids. CDR3 residues: CASRQGVTGGFETQYF. CDR3 DNA sequence: TGTGCCAGCCGGCAGGGGGTGACGGGGGGGTTTGAGACCCAGTACTTC.

Only a few counts were recorded for this clone. The V and J genes are TRBV7-2 and TRBJ2-3; a weak D match, TRBD2 (7 bases). The CDR3 has 16 amino acids. Germline loops: CDR1 SGHTA, CDR2 FQGNSA. V lost 2 bases, J lost 3 bases, and 15 bases lay in between. CDR3 DNA sequence: TGTGCCAGCAGCTTAATAGGGGGGGCAGGGACAGATACGCAGTATTTT. Protein: CASSLIGGAGTDTQYF.

The V gene is TRBV7-2, the J gene TRBJ2-5; D gene unclear. The closer fit of TRBJ2-7 to the DNA end suggests the J call may be wrong. This CDR3 has 13 amino acids. CDR1 is SGHTA and CDR2 is FQGNSA in the germline V gene. CDR3 DNA sequence: TGTGCCAGCAGCTTAGCTCACTGGGCCGAGCAGTACTTC. The encoded protein is CASSLAHWAEQYF.

V is TRBV7-2 and J is TRBJ2-7, with D maybe TRBD1 (5 bases). CDR1 is SGHTA and CDR2 is FQGNSA in the germline V gene. V was shortened by 7 bases and J by 3 bases, with 10 bases between the two germline ends. The CDR3 contains 12 residues. The DNA for the CDR3 is TGTGCCAGCAAAGGACACTTCTACGAGCAGTACTTC. Its protein is CASKGHFYEQYF. Looking up the rest from reference TRBV7-2 and TRBJ2-7 gives the full variable domain: GAGVSQSPSNKVTEKGKDVELRCDPISGHTALYWYRQSLGQGLEFLIYFQGNSAPDKSGLPSDRFSAERTGGSVSTLTIQRTQQEDSAVYLCASKGHFYEQYFGPGTRLTVT.

CDR3 amino acids: CASSSGLAGKQETQYF. The CDR3 nucleotides are TGTGCCAGCAGTTCGGGACTAGCGGGTAAACAAGAGACCCAGTACTTC. The rearrangement uses TRBV9 and TRBJ2-5; 12 bases match TRBD2. V lost 5 bases, J lost 2 bases, and 7 bases stayed unmatched. Per the germline V gene, CDR1 is SGDLS and CDR2 is YYNGEE. This CDR3 is 16 amino acids long.

This clone has more than one count but fewer than ten. The chain employs TRBV7-2 and TRBJ1-3, with a possible D match to TRBD1 (6 bases). Trimming took off 4 bases at V and 3 bases at J, with 13 bases between the two ends. Germline assignment: CDR1 SGHTA and CDR2 FQGNSA. The CDR3 has 15 amino acids. This CDR3 is CASSSNTGSGNTIYF. Here the CDR3 DNA reads TGTGCCAGCAGCTCTAACACAGGGAGTGGAAACACCATATATTTT.